This TCR beta chain appears in the sequencing data of a study of CD8+ T cells in alopecia areata (dated by TCRdb to 2016 to 2018). Background on the whole study: The study used high-throughput TCRbeta sequencing to examine T cell clonal expansion in alopecia areata, in both the C3H/HeJ mouse model and human patients. On the human side, TCRbeta sequencing was run on scalp tissue and on sorted CD4+ and CD8+ peripheral blood T cells from healthy controls and from alopecia areata patients with either patchy or totalis/universalis disease. RNA was extracted with the PAXgene miRNA kit for fixed scalp, the miRNeasy kit for PBMCs, and the RNeasy kit for mouse skin. immunoSEQ multiplex PCR using 35 Vbeta forward primers and 13 Jbeta reverse primers was used to amplify TCRbeta CDR3 regions. Scalp clonality was compared among normal scalp (n=4), patchy alopecia areata scalp (n=8), and alopecia totalis/universalis scalp (n=8). Findings and caveats that apply to the study as a whole: Compared with normal scalp, lesional scalp had higher clonality and more expanded CD8+ clones, particularly in alopecia totalis/universalis, a pattern that suggests antigenic drive. Resident alphabeta T cells in normal human skin are also sequenced, complicating scalp TCR repertoire analysis, unlike mouse skin dominated by gammadelta T cells. Shared TCR sequences between patients were less evident than in mice, which may be partly attributable to HLA diversity in the patient population.

V and J are truncated by 6 bases and 4 bases respectively, leaving an intervening sequence of 15 bases. Measured from the cysteine to the phenylalanine, the CDR3 is 14 residues long. Of the read, only the CDR3 DNA is kept; its 42 bases are in frame from base 1. The germline V gene (reference sequence) specifies SEHNR as CDR1 and FQNEAQ as CDR2. PBMCs were isolated by density centrifugation and stained for CD3, CD4 and CD8, after which CD4+ and CD8+ T cells were sorted on a FACSAria. Unaffected controls provided scalp biopsies and blood samples. On this clone itself: Its specific antigen is unknown. Nothing much larger sits one base from this clone, and base qualities are not available.

Library preparation was by the immunoSEQ multiplex PCR assay. For TCR sequencing, RNA was extracted from every sample and reverse transcribed into cDNA to serve as template. SuperScript III was used to make first-strand cDNA, primed with a 2:1 mix of oligo-dT and random hexamers. A synthetic immune receptor repertoire was used to measure amplification bias, and any remaining bias was corrected computationally. Under the source paper's analysis protocol: Raw reads were preprocessed for error removal, and CDR3 was defined according to IMGT conventions as running from the conserved cysteine to phenylalanine. To get clonality, Shannon entropy was normalized by log2 of the number of productive unique TCRs and the result was subtracted from 1. CD4 or CD8 identity of scalp clones was inferred by cross-referencing scalp TCRbeta sequences with sorted blood CD4 and CD8 repertoires. TCRdb's version of the immuneACCESS table is confined to in-frame rearrangements and falls short of the full clone set. An unresolved V gene accounts for under half of the shortfall where checked; the remainder is of unknown origin. The V and J calls and clone size come from that table; D and trimming were worked out from the DNA. The sample records about 100,000 clones, approximately 59% of which are singletons. The ten largest clones take up 20% to 25% of the sample.

The clonotype was recovered from a human donor in good health. The V and J genes are TRBV7-9 and TRBJ2-5; the D segment could be TRBD2, given 5 matching bases. Sequencing input: CD8+ T cells sorted from blood. CDR3 reads: CASSAGGVGETQYF. The DNA sequence is given as TGTGCCAGCAGTGCCGGAGGAGTGGGAGAGACCCAGTACTTC.